Below, 30 T cell receptor beta chains from the same sample are listed, as sequenced in a study of cytomegalovirus exposure and HLA in healthy donors. Clones were sequenced by immunoSEQ multiplex PCR, and TCRdb holds only the in-frame ones, with some missing. The sample holds fewer than 250,000 clones, approximately 90% seen once. The sample taken for sequencing was PBMCs. These receptors were taken from a man aged 18 to 35 in good health and CMV-seronegative.

This clone occurred a few times. Other DNA sequences from this sample encode an identical CDR3 as well. This sequence joins TRBV5-1 and TRBJ1-5; possible D gene TRBD1, 5 bases. The CDR3 runs to 15 residues. V gave up 0 bases and J gave up 0 bases, with 7 bases separating them. CDR1 and CDR2 (germline): SGHRS, YFSETQ. CDR3 amino acids: CASSLAGDSNQPQHF. The DNA for the CDR3 is TGCGCCAGCAGCTTGGCGGGGGATAGCAATCAGCCCCAGCATTTT. Complete variable domain (other parts from reference TRBV5-1 and TRBJ1-5): KAGVTQTPRYLIKTRGQQVTLSCSPISGHRSVSWYQQTPGQGLQFLFEYFSETQRNKGNFPGRFSGRQFSNSRSEMNVSTLELGDSALYLCASSLAGDSNQPQHFGDGTRLSIL.

The CDR3 region is CASIPNSGRAPYEQYF. The CDR3 DNA follows: TGTGCCAGCATCCCCAATAGCGGGAGGGCACCCTACGAGCAGTACTTC. The chain has TRBV28 and TRBJ2-7; 11 bases match TRBD2. Germline V lookup: CDR1 MDHEN, CDR2 SYDVKM. The length of the CDR3 is 16 residues. The trim removed 7 bases at V and 2 bases at J, leaving 10 bases unmatched.

This clone turned up a few times. The chain is built from TRBV25-1 and TRBJ2-7; a weak D match, TRBD2 (6 bases). The V end was cut by 2 bases, the J end by 1 base, with 12 bases between. CDR3 length equals 15 residues. The germline gives CDR1 MGHDK, CDR2 SYGVNS. The CDR3 DNA reads as TGTGCCAGCAGTGAAAGTGGAGGGAGGTCCTACGAGCAGTACTTC. Protein sequence: CASSESGGRSYEQYF.

The V and J genes are TRBV7-6 and TRBJ2-3; 12 bases are a match to TRBD2. This CDR3 is built from 17 residues. Per the germline V gene, CDR1 is SGHVS and CDR2 is FNYEAQ. J was trimmed by 0 bases and V by 0 bases; bases with no gene match: 1. The CDR3, as DNA: TGTGCCAGCAGCTTAGCGACTAGCGGGGGAAGCACAGATACGCAGTATTTT. Translating gives CASSLATSGGSTDTQYF.

The genes are TRBV5-1 and TRBJ2-2; 8 nucleotides match TRBD2. This CDR3 region has 15 residues. CDR1 and CDR2 (germline): SGHRS, YFSETQ. Trimming cost V 4 bases and J 7 bases; bases outside gene matches: 9. Here the CDR3 reads CASSQSGSAGGELFF. CDR3 nucleotide sequence: TGCGCCAGCAGCCAGAGCGGGAGCGCCGGCGGGGAGCTGTTTTTT.

The chain couples TRBV28 to TRBJ2-2, with D unresolved. The V gene lost 2 bases and the J gene lost 6 bases, with 4 bases spanning the gap. Looked up from germline, CDR1 is MDHEN and CDR2 is SYDVKM. The CDR3 is 12 amino acids. CDR3 amino acids: CASSLQSGELFF. As DNA, the CDR3 is TGTGCCAGCAGTTTACAGTCCGGGGAGCTGTTTTTT.

The chain employs TRBV14 and TRBJ1-2; 8 bases are a match to TRBD1. Germline V gives CDR1 SGHDN, CDR2 FVKESK. The CDR3 loop spans 13 amino acids. With V trimmed by 2 bases and J by 6 bases, 2 bases remained unmatched. CDR3 nucleotide sequence: TGTGCCAGCAGCCAAAGGACAGGGAATGGCTACACCTTC. Translating gives CASSQRTGNGYTF.

The gene calls are TRBV5-1 and TRBJ1-6; D call uncertain. With 5 bases removed from V and 6 bases from J, the gap between germline ends came to 9 bases. From germline, CDR1 is SGHRS and CDR2 YFSETQ. CDR3 length: 13 residues. The CDR3 protein is CASREESNSPLHF. Written as DNA, the CDR3 is TGCGCCAGCAGAGAGGAGTCTAATTCACCCCTCCACTTT. Combining the CDR3 with reference TRBV5-1 and TRBJ1-6 gives the whole variable domain KAGVTQTPRYLIKTRGQQVTLSCSPISGHRSVSWYQQTPGQGLQFLFEYFSETQRNKGNFPGRFSGRQFSNSRSEMNVSTLELGDSALYLCASREESNSPLHFGNGTRLTVT.

This clone was counted between two and nine times. The V call is TRBV28, the J call TRBJ1-5; 9 bases are a match to TRBD1. The CDR3 spans 15 residues. Germline V gives CDR1 MDHEN, CDR2 SYDVKM. The ends lost 6 bases at V and 6 bases at J; junction bases unmatched: 9. The CDR3 DNA follows: TGTGCCAGCAGGTCCCCGGGACAGGGTTCTCAGCCCCAGCATTTT. It encodes CASRSPGQGSQPQHF.

This chain joins TRBV4-3 and TRBJ1-1, with 7 bases identical to TRBD1. The CDR3 has 14 residues. CDR1 and CDR2 from the germline V gene are LGHNA and YSLEER. V shed 0 bases, J shed 10 bases, and the junction held 8 bases outside the gene matches. CDR3 DNA: TGCGCCAGCAGCCAAGAGACCTTCAGGGGGAGAGCTTTCTTT. As protein: CASSQETFRGRAFF.

The V and J genes are TRBV29-1 and TRBJ2-7; TRBD1 agrees at 10 bases. This CDR3 spans 14 amino acids. V lost 6 bases to trimming and J lost 4 bases; unmatched junction nucleotides: 9. Germline-derived CDR1 and CDR2 are SQVTM and ANQGSEA. The CDR3 region is CSVVGQGEPYEQYF. The CDR3 nucleotides read TGCAGCGTCGTTGGACAGGGGGAGCCTTACGAGCAGTACTTC.

The chain joins TRBV7-6 to TRBJ2-3; maybe TRBD2 (6 bases). The CDR3 extends over 16 amino acids. V dropped 6 bases and J dropped 3 bases, with 19 bases sitting between them. CDR1 is SGHVS and CDR2 is FNYEAQ in the germline V gene. The DNA of the CDR3 is TGTGCCAGCAGAACCCGGGACTCCCAGGTTACAGATACGCAGTATTTT. It yields the protein CASRTRDSQVTDTQYF.

The CDR3 bases are TGTGCCAGCAGCGTAGGAACAGGGCTTGAGTACAATGAGCAGTTCTTC. This sequence encodes CASSVGTGLEYNEQFF. This chain uses TRBV9 with TRBJ2-1; possibly TRBD1 for D (6 bases). V was shortened by 0 bases and J by 4 bases, with 14 bases between the two germline ends. Per the germline V gene, CDR1 is SGDLS and CDR2 is YYNGEE. This CDR3 has 16 amino acids.

This clone was picked up a small number of times. This chain joins TRBV10-1 and TRBJ1-3; maybe TRBD1 (6 bases). Germline assignment: CDR1 WNHNN and CDR2 SYGVQD (reference sequence). The CDR3 loop spans 15 amino acids. V gave up 6 bases and J gave up 0 bases, with 12 bases separating them. The CDR3 nucleotides read TGCGCCAGCAGCGAGACAGGTTCCTCTGGAAACACCATATATTTT. Its translation: CASSETGSSGNTIYF.

V and J are TRBV5-1 and TRBJ2-1; 10 bases are a match to TRBD2. The CDR3 is 17 residues long. Per germline, CDR1 SGHRS and CDR2 YFSETQ. V lost 1 base and J lost 5; bases outside the gene matches: 9. For the CDR3, the DNA is TGCGCCAGCAGCTTGCGCGTCGTAACTAGCGGGGACAATGAGCAGTTCTTC. Its translation: CASSLRVVTSGDNEQFF.

The CDR3 coding sequence is TGTGCCAGCAGCGTAGGAGGGCCTAGCTCTGGAAACACCATATATTTT. It is translated as CASSVGGPSSGNTIYF. The V call is TRBV9, the J call TRBJ1-3, with unresolved D. The ends were cut back, 0 bases at V and 0 bases at J, with 10 bases in the middle. In germline, CDR1 is SGDLS, CDR2 YYNGEE. The CDR3 extends over 16 amino acids.

This chain joins TRBV11-2 and TRBJ1-5, with D maybe TRBD1 (6 bases). V lost 4 bases and J 6 bases, leaving 16 bases between the germline ends. From germline, CDR1 is SGHAT and CDR2 FQNNGV. This CDR3 region has 15 residues. The CDR3 sequence: CASSSLTGLGQPQHF. DNA of the CDR3: TGTGCCAGCAGCTCACTAACAGGGTTGGGTCAGCCCCAGCATTTT.

The rearrangement links TRBV28 to TRBJ1-1; 7 bases agree with TRBD1. V lost 6 bases and J lost 0; bases outside the gene matches: 1. Per the germline V gene, CDR1 is MDHEN and CDR2 is SYDVKM. This CDR3 has 13 residues. CDR3 loop: CASRGTVNTEAFF. CDR3 DNA: TGTGCCAGCAGAGGGACAGTGAACACTGAAGCTTTCTTT.

This sequence joins TRBV29-1 and TRBJ2-6; perhaps TRBD1 as D (6 bases). Germline V gives CDR1 SQVTM, CDR2 ANQGSEA. Trimming removed 6 bases at V and 0 bases at J, with 9 bases between. This CDR3 has 14 residues. As DNA, the CDR3 is TGCAGCGTAGGACAGTCCTCTGGGGCCAACGTCCTGACTTTC. It yields the protein CSVGQSSGANVLTF.

This chain links TRBV7-2 with TRBJ2-1, with 9 bases that match TRBD1. The J segment lost 4 bases and the V segment lost 6 bases, leaving 4 bases of the junction unmatched. This CDR3 comprises 14 residues. Germline CDR1 SGHTA, CDR2 FQGNSA. CDR3 in DNA: TGTGCCAGCAGGACAGGGGGTCTTTACAATGAGCAGTTCTTC. This sequence encodes CASRTGGLYNEQFF.

The chain joins TRBV23-1 to TRBJ2-7, with 10 bases identical to TRBD1. TRBV23-1 qualifies as an ORF whose function is uncertain. After removal of 7 bases from V and 2 bases from J, the junction contained 5 bases not matched to a gene. This CDR3 comprises 14 residues. CDR3 nucleotides: TGCGCCAGCACCCCCGGGACAGGGGCCTACGAGCAGTACTTC. Its protein is CASTPGTGAYEQYF.

This sequence joins TRBV5-4 and TRBJ2-7; 10 nucleotides align to TRBD1. The germline V gene has CDR1 SGHNT and CDR2 YYREEE (reference sequence). CDR3 length equals 15 residues. V trimming: 2 bases; J trimming: 5 bases; junction bases outside the gene matches: 7. This CDR3 is CASSLISGTGDEQYF. For the CDR3, the DNA is TGTGCCAGCAGCTTAATATCCGGGACAGGGGACGAGCAGTACTTC.

The chain is built from TRBV2 and TRBJ2-3, with D maybe TRBD2 (6 bases). Per germline, CDR1 SNHLY and CDR2 FYNNEI. Trimming took off 8 bases at V and 7 bases at J, with 13 bases between the two ends. This CDR3 spans 12 amino acids. The CDR3 DNA reads TGTGCCAGCGGGAGGAGAACGAATACGCAGTATTTT. It translates to CASGRRTNTQYF. Full variable domain (missing parts from reference TRBV2 and TRBJ2-3): EPEVTQTPSHQVTQMGQEVILRCVPISNHLYFYWYRQILGQKVEFLVSFYNNEISEKSEIFDDQFSVERPDGSNFTLKIRSTKLEDSAMYFCASGRRTNTQYFGPGTRLTVL.

The chain joins TRBV6-5 to TRBJ2-3; the D gene is possibly TRBD2 (5 bases). The CDR3 length is 13 residues. Trimming removed 5 bases at V and 2 bases at J, with 8 bases between. Germline CDR1 reads MNHEY; CDR2 reads SVGAGI. CDR3 residues: CASSGSFTDTQYF. In DNA form, the CDR3 reads TGTGCCAGCAGTGGGAGCTTCACAGATACGCAGTATTTT.

The V call is TRBV27, the J call TRBJ1-5; D is possibly TRBD1 (6 bases). CDR3 size: 14 residues. Trimming pared 5 bases from V and 7 bases from J, leaving 15 bases between. Germline assignment: CDR1 MNHEY and CDR2 SMNVEV (reference sequence). CDR3 residues: CASSMIGGGQPQHF. For the CDR3, the DNA is TGTGCCAGCAGTATGATAGGGGGGGGCCAGCCCCAGCATTTT.

The CDR3, as DNA: TGTGCCAGTAGTGCGACTAGCGGGGGGTTTGAGCAGTTCTTC. Its protein is CASSATSGGFEQFF. V and J are TRBV19 and TRBJ2-1; 13 nucleotides align to TRBD2. Germline-derived CDR1 and CDR2 are LNHDA and SQIVND (reference sequence). Trimming took 5 bases from V and 9 from J; bases not matched to a gene: 4. This CDR3 has 14 residues.

The chain uses TRBV5-1 and TRBJ2-1; TRBD2 aligns across 7 bases. The V and J ends lost 4 bases and 4 bases, in that order; junction bases with no gene match: 11. Per germline, CDR1 SGHRS and CDR2 YFSETQ. The CDR3 is made up of 16 amino acids. Here the CDR3 reads CASSPPGSGAYNEQFF. Written as DNA, the CDR3 is TGCGCCAGCAGCCCGCCCGGGAGCGGGGCTTACAATGAGCAGTTCTTC.

This chain's CDR3 is CASGPTTGNEQFF. DNA of the CDR3: TGTGCTAGTGGTCCCACGACAGGGAATGAGCAGTTCTTC. The chain recombines TRBV12-5 with TRBJ2-1; 7 bases fit TRBD1. Trimming cost V 5 bases and J 7 bases; bases outside gene matches: 5. The CDR3 is made up of 13 amino acids. Germline V gene lookup returns CDR1 LGHNT and CDR2 FRNRAP.

This rearrangement joins TRBV28 to TRBJ2-3, with 10 bases that match TRBD2. The CDR3 extends over 18 amino acids. J lost 0 bases, V lost 4 bases, and 10 bases had no gene match. From germline, CDR1 is MDHEN and CDR2 SYDVKM. The CDR3: CASSSTSGDLTSTDTQYF. As DNA, the CDR3 is TGTGCCAGCAGTTCAACTAGCGGGGACCTGACTAGCACAGATACGCAGTATTTT.

This clone was counted once. The chain recombines TRBV7-9 with TRBJ1-5, with 8 bases aligning to TRBD1. The CDR3 runs to 15 residues. Germline V gene data show CDR1 as SEHNR and CDR2 as FQNEAQ (reference sequence). V gave up 4 bases and J gave up 3 bases; unmatched junction bases: 5. The CDR3 sequence is CASSSEDRDNQPQHF. DNA of the CDR3: TGTGCCAGCAGCTCAGAGGACAGGGACAATCAGCCCCAGCATTTT.